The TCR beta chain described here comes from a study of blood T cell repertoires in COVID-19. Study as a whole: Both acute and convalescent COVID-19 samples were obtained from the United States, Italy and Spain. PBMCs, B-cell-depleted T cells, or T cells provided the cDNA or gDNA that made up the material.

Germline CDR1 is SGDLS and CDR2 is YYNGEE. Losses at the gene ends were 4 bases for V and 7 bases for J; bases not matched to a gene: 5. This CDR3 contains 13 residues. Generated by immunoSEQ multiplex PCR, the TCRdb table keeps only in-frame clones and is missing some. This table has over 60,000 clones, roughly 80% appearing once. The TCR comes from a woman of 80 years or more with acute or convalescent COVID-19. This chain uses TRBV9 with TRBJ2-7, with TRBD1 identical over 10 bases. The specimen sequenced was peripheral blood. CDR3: CASSLRTGGEQYF. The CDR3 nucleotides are TGTGCCAGCAGCCTACGGACAGGGGGGGAGCAGTACTTC.